These T cell receptor beta chains were read from a single sample in a study of T cell responses to AZD1222 COVID-19 vaccine. Measured with immunoSEQ multiplex PCR; TCRdb has only the in-frame clones, and not every one. The sample yields around 160,000 clones, about 91% seen once. Sequences were derived from peripheral blood, sampled 28 days after the second AZD1222 dose. The receptor source for this set is an adult who received the AZD1222 COVID-19 vaccine. Each CDR3 is given with its conserved first and last residue. Each record gives: J gene, V gene, D gene, clone size, CDR3 protein, CDR3 DNA. D genes are given only for firm matches. Clone sizes are given selectively: once, few, many, or a class where the clone is expanded.

>TRBJ1-6|TRBV4-1|-|once
CASSQDPGDSPLHF
TGCGCCAGCAGCCAAGATCCGGGGGATTCACCCCTCCACTTT
>TRBJ2-3|TRBV29-1|-|-
CSVGGGQTSTDTQYF
TGCAGCGTTGGAGGCGGGCAAACGAGCACAGATACGCAGTATTTT
>TRBJ2-7|TRBV10-2|TRBD2|-
CASRDGTSGTYEQYF
TGCGCCAGCAGAGACGGGACTAGCGGGACCTACGAGCAGTACTTC
>TRBJ1-2|TRBV14|-|-
CASSQQTRRGYTF
TGTGCCAGCAGCCAACAGACGCGCCGGGGCTACACCTTC
>TRBJ2-5|TRBV24-1|TRBD1|-
CATGPGQGGETQYF
TGTGCCACTGGGCCGGGACAGGGGGGGGAGACCCAGTACTTC
>TRBJ1-1|TRBV24-1|TRBD1|-
CATRPGQGTAGTEAFF
TGTGCCACCAGACCGGGACAGGGTACGGCAGGCACTGAAGCTTTCTTT
>TRBJ1-4|TRBV28|TRBD1|-
CASSLEQGHEKLFF
TGTGCCAGCAGTTTAGAACAGGGGCATGAAAAACTGTTTTTT
>TRBJ2-3|TRBV4-3|TRBD2|-
CASSQWGTRADTQYF
TGCGCCAGCAGCCAATGGGGGACTAGAGCAGATACGCAGTATTTT
>TRBJ2-5|TRBV20-1|-|-
CSASSRETQYF
TGCAGTGCTTCGAGCCGGGAGACCCAGTACTTC
>TRBJ1-5|TRBV19|-|-
CASSILAVSNQPQHF
TGTGCCAGTAGTATATTGGCAGTTAGCAATCAGCCCCAGCATTTT
>TRBJ1-6|TRBV30|-|-
CAWSVKSSYNSPLHF
TGTGCCTGGAGTGTAAAGAGCTCCTATAATTCACCCCTCCACTTT
>TRBJ1-2|TRBV11-2|-|-
CASSSLSGTHYGYTF
TGTGCCAGCAGCTCTCTCTCCGGGACACACTATGGCTACACCTTC
>TRBJ1-1|TRBV6-2/TRBV6-3|-|-
CASSPSLAPTEAFF
TGTGCCAGCAGCCCCTCCCTCGCGCCCACTGAAGCTTTCTTT
>TRBJ1-6|TRBV27|TRBD1|-
CASSLSGTGGFSSYNSPLHF
TGTGCCAGCAGTTTATCGGGGACAGGGGGCTTTAGCTCCTATAATTCACCCCTCCACTTT
>TRBJ2-2|TRBV7-2|TRBD2|-
CASSSGTSGTGELFF
TGTGCCAGCAGCTCTGGGACTAGCGGGACCGGGGAGCTGTTTTTT
>TRBJ2-1|TRBV5-5|TRBD2|once
CASSSETSGVYNEQFF
TGTGCCAGCAGCTCAGAAACTAGCGGGGTTTACAATGAGCAGTTCTTC